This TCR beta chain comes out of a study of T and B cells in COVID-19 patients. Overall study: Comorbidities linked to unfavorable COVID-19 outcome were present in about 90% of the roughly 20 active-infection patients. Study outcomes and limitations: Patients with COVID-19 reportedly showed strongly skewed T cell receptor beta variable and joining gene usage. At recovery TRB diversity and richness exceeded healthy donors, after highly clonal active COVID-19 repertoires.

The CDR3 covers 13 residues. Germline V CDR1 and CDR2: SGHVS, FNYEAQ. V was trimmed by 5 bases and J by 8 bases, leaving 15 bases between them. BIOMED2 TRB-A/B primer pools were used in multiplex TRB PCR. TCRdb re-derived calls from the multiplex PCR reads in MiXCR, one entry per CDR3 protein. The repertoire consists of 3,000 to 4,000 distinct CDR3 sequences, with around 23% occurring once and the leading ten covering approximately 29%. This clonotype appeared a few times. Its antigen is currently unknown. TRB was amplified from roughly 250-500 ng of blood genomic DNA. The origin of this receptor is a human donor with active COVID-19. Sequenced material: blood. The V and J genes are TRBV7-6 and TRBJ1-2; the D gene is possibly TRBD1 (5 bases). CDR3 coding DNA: TGTGCCAGCAGCCTGCAGGGACTGCGGGGCTACACCTTC. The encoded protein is CASSLQGLRGYTF. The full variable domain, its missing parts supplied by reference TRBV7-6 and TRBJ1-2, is GAGVSQSPRYKVTKRGQDVALRCDPISGHVSLYWYRQALGQGPEFLTYFNYEAQQDKSGLPNDRFSAERPEGSISTLTIQRTEQRDSAMYRCASSLQGLRGYTFGSGTRLTVV.